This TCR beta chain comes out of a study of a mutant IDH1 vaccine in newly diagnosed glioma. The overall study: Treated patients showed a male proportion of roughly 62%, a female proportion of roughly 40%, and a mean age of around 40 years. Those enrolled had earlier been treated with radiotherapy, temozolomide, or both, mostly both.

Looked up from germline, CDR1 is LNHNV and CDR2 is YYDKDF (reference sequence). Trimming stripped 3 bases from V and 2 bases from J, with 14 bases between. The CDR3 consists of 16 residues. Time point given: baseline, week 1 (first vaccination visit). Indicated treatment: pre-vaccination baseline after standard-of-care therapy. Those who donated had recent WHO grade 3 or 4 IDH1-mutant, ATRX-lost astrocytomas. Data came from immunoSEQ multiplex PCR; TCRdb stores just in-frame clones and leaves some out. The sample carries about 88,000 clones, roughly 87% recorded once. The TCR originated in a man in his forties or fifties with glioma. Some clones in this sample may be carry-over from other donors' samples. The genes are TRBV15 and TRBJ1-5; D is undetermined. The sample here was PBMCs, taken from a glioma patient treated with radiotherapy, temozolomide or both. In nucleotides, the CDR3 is TGTGCCACCAGCAGGTCCGGGGATAAGGGCAATCAGCCCCAGCATTTT. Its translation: CATSRSGDKGNQPQHF.